These 5 T cell receptor beta chains came from one sample sequenced in a study of T cells in Graves' hyperthyroidism and ophthalmopathy. The TCR beta CDR3 regions underwent amplification using RNA transcripts as the source. Primed by the HTBI set, a first-round RT-PCR was run on the TCR CDR3. MiXCR, applied by TCRdb to the multiplex PCR reads, yields one record per CDR3 protein. The sample yields 750,000 to 900,000 distinct CDR3 sequences, 38% seen once. Material: blood. The origin of the receptors is a man between 18 and 35 years old with Graves' hyperthyroidism.

The V call is TRBV6-5, the J call TRBJ1-4, with 9 bases identical to TRBD1. The germline gives CDR1 MNHEY, CDR2 SVGAGI. V shed 3 bases, J shed 8 bases, and the junction held 7 bases outside the gene matches. The CDR3 consists of 15 residues. The CDR3: CASSYLGQGREKLFF. The DNA of the CDR3 is TGTGCCAGCAGTTATCTTGGACAGGGGAGAGAAAAACTGTTTTTT.

The V call is TRBV11-2, the J call TRBJ1-1; D might be TRBD1 (5 bases). Germline assignment: CDR1 SGHAT and CDR2 FQNNGV. CDR3 length: 14 residues. Trimming took off 6 bases at V and 1 base at J, with 12 bases between the two ends. The CDR3 DNA is TGTGCCAGCAGATCCAGGGAAGAGAACACTGAAGCTTTCTTT. It translates to CASRSREENTEAFF.

Written as DNA, the CDR3 is TGTGCCAGCAGTTACGGGACTAGCGGGAGGGATAGGGCGAACACCGGGGAGCTGTTTTTT. The encoded protein is CASSYGTSGRDRANTGELFF. The chain carries TRBV6-5 and TRBJ2-2; TRBD2 matches at 16 bases. This CDR3 region has 20 residues. After removal of 2 bases from V and 0 bases from J, the junction contained 6 bases not matched to a gene. From germline, CDR1 is MNHEY and CDR2 SVGAGI.

The V gene is TRBV7-3, the J gene TRBJ2-2; 8 positions agree with TRBD2. The germline gives CDR1 SGHTA, CDR2 FQGTGA. V lost 5 bases and J lost 0; bases outside the gene matches: 8. The CDR3 spans 17 residues. The CDR3 is CASSPTLAGPNTGELFF. The CDR3 bases are TGTGCCAGCAGCCCGACCTTAGCGGGGCCGAACACCGGGGAGCTGTTTTTT.

This clonotype was picked up a small number of times. J is TRBJ2-6 and V is TRBV20-1; 10 bases line up with TRBD2. Trimming took 4 bases from V and 2 from J; bases not matched to a gene: 5. The CDR3 runs 16 residues. Per the germline V gene, CDR1 is DFQATT and CDR2 is SNEGSKA (reference sequence). CDR3 in DNA: TGCAGTGCTACACCTAGCGGGAGAGCTGGGGCCAACGTCCTGACTTTC. It yields the protein CSATPSGRAGANVLTF.